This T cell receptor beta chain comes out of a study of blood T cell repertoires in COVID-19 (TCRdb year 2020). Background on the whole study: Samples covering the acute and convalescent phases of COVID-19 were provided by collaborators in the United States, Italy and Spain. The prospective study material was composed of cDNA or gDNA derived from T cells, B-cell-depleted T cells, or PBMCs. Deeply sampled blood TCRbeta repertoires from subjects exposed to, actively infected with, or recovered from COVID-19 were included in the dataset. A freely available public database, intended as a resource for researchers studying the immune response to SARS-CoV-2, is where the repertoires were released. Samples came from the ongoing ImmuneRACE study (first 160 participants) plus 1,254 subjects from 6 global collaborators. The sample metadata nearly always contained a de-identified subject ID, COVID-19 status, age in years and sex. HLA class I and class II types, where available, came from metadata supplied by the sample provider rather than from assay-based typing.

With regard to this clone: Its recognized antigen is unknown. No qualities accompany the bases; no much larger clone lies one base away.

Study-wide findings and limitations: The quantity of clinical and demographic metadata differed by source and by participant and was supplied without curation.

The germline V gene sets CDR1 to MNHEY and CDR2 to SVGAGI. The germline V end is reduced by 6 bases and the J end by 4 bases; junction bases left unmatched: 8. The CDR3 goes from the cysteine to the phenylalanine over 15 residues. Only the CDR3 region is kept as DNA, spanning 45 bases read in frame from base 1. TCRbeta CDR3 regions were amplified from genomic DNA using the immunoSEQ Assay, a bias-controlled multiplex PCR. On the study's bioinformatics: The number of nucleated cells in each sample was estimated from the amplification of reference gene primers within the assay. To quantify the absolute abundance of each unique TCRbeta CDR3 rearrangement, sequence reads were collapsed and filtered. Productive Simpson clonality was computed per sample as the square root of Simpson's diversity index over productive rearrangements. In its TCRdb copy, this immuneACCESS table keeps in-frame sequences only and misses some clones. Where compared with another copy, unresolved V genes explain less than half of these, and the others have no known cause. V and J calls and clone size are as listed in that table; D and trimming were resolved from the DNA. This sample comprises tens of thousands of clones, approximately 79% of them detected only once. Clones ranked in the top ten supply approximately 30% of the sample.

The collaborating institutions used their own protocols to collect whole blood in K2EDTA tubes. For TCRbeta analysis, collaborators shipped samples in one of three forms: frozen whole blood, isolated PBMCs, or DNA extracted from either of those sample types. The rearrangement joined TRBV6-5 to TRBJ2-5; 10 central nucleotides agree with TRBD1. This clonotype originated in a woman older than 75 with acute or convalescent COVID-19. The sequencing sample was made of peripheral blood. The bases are TGTGCCAGCAGATCCTGGACAGGGGGTGGAGAGACCCAGTACTTC. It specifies CASRSWTGGGETQYF.